This T cell receptor beta chain was observed in a study of blood T cell repertoires in COVID-19. Background on the study: The United States, Italy and Spain provided the acute and convalescent COVID-19 samples. In each case, the material was cDNA or gDNA derived from T cells, B-cell-depleted T cells, or PBMCs.

CDR1 is MNHEY, CDR2 SVGAGI, per germline. V gave up 2 bases and J gave up 0 bases, with 8 bases separating them. The CDR3 length is 14 residues. Authors' methods: For nucleated cells, counts were estimated from reference gene primer amplification. Generated by immunoSEQ multiplex PCR, the TCRdb table keeps only in-frame clones and is missing some. V, J and clone size derive from that table, while D and trimming were established from the DNA sequence. Among around 620,000 clones listed, about 87% were seen once. This clone was recorded only once. The source is a woman aged 18-29 years with acute or convalescent COVID-19. Sequenced: peripheral blood. The chain carries TRBV6-5 and TRBJ2-7; tentatively, D is TRBD1 (5 bases). The CDR3 DNA reads TGTGCCAGCAGTTACGCGACAGCCTCCTACGAGCAGTACTTC. It encodes CASSYATASYEQYF.